These T cell receptor beta chains were read from a single sample in a study of blood T cell repertoires in COVID-19. Using immunoSEQ multiplex PCR, the repertoire was profiled, and TCRdb retains in-frame clones only, with some absent. The table has 62,000 or so clones, around 73% seen once; the top ten hold 13% to 15%. The sample taken for sequencing was peripheral blood. These receptors originate from a man aged 55 to 70 with COVID-19, enrolled during active disease. Both conserved end residues are part of each CDR3. The D gene is left open where the match is weak. Some rows have no size entry. The others give once, few or many, or a class for an expanded clone.

d_call j_call v_call cdr3_length clone_size cdr3_aa cdr3_nt
TRBD1 TRBJ1-2 TRBV19 13 NA CASSLGTGNGYTF TGTGCCAGTAGTCTTGGGACAGGGAACGGCTACACCTTC
TRBD2 TRBJ2-2 TRBV5-6 15 NA CASSSGGVYYGELFF TGTGCCAGCAGCTCTGGGGGGGTGTACTACGGGGAGCTGTTTTTT
TRBD1 TRBJ2-1 TRBV29-1 14 NA CSVGTGEVIDEQFF TGCAGCGTGGGGACAGGTGAGGTGATTGATGAGCAGTTCTTC
TRBD1 TRBJ1-2 TRBV28 16 few CASSLLSPGQGHGYTF TGTGCCAGCAGTTTACTCAGTCCGGGACAGGGACATGGCTACACCTTC
TRBD1 TRBJ1-4 TRBV28 14 few CASSLSGQGVGLFF TGTGCCAGCAGTTTATCGGGACAGGGTGTTGGACTGTTTTTT
NA TRBJ2-7 TRBV6-2/TRBV6-3 14 NA CASSSRQGSYEQYF TGTGCCAGCAGTTCCCGGCAGGGCTCCTACGAGCAGTACTTC
NA TRBJ1-3 TRBV5-5 15 NA CASSLVGSSGNTIYF TGTGCCAGCAGCTTGGTGGGGAGCTCTGGAAACACCATATATTTT
TRBD2 TRBJ2-1 TRBV27 14 medium-sized CASSLTRTSGEQFF TGTGCCAGCAGTTTAACCCGGACTAGCGGTGAGCAGTTCTTC
NA TRBJ1-1 TRBV11-2 16 few CASSLKFGQKNTEAFF TGTGCCAGCAGCTTAAAGTTTGGGCAGAAGAACACTGAAGCTTTCTTT
NA TRBJ1-4 TRBV25-1 14 NA CASSEYRSNEKLFF TGTGCCAGCAGTGAATACCGAAGCAATGAAAAACTGTTTTTT
NA TRBJ1-2 TRBV5-1 18 NA CASSSGIGRLRPNYGYTF TGCGCCAGCAGCTCCGGCATCGGGAGGCTCAGACCTAACTATGGCTACACCTTC
NA TRBJ1-3 TRBV20-1 13 few CSASEHSGNTIYF TGCAGTGCTAGTGAACACTCTGGAAACACCATATATTTT
TRBD1 TRBJ1-1 TRBV3-1/TRBV3-2 16 NA CASSQNPTGGVTEAFF TGTGCCAGCAGCCAAAACCCGACAGGGGGCGTCACTGAAGCTTTCTTT
TRBD1 TRBJ2-4 TRBV7-9 15 NA CASSSSNRGPNIQYF TGTGCCAGCAGCTCTTCGAACAGGGGACCAAACATTCAGTACTTC
TRBD2 TRBJ2-1 TRBV5-4 17 NA CASTPGPGLAGAREWFF TGTGCCAGCACTCCGGGGCCAGGACTAGCGGGGGCCAGGGAATGGTTCTTC
TRBD1 TRBJ1-1 TRBV19 15 NA CASSAPQGMNTEAFF TGTGCCAGTAGTGCCCCACAGGGGATGAACACTGAAGCTTTCTTT
NA TRBJ1-5 TRBV4-1 17 few CASSPVYRVEGNQPQHF TGCGCCAGCAGCCCGGTCTACAGGGTTGAAGGCAATCAGCCCCAGCATTTT
TRBD2 TRBJ2-1 TRBV19 15 NA CASSMGGSNDNEQFF TGTGCCAGTAGTATGGGGGGGAGTAACGACAATGAGCAGTTCTTC
TRBD1 TRBJ2-7 TRBV4-1 14 few CASSPYGTAYERYF TGCGCCAGCAGCCCCTACGGGACAGCCTACGAGCGGTACTTC
TRBD2 TRBJ2-5 TRBV19 14 NA CASSIFGGQETQYF TGTGCCAGTAGTATCTTCGGGGGGCAAGAGACCCAGTACTTC
TRBD1 TRBJ2-5 TRBV27 15 NA CASSPPPGGGKTQYF TGTGCCAGCAGTCCCCCCCCAGGGGGCGGAAAGACCCAGTACTTC
TRBD1 TRBJ2-5 TRBV10-3 14 NA CAIKRDRGQETQYF TGTGCCATCAAAAGGGACAGGGGACAAGAGACCCAGTACTTC
NA TRBJ1-5 TRBV27 13 NA CASSLRSFEPQHF TGTGCCAGCAGTTTACGCAGTTTCGAGCCCCAGCATTTT
NA TRBJ1-3 TRBV14 14 once CASSQVQGGNTIYF TGTGCCAGCAGCCAAGTCCAGGGTGGAAACACCATATATTTT
NA TRBJ2-7 TRBV21-1 20 once CASSKLSYGEKKMWDYEQYF TGTGCCAGCAGCAAACTTTCCTACGGGGAAAAAAAAATGTGGGACTACGAGCAGTACTTC
NA TRBJ2-6 TRBV24-1 16 NA CATSDFSVSGANVLTF TGTGCCACCAGTGATTTCTCGGTTTCTGGGGCCAACGTCCTGACTTTC
NA TRBJ2-3 TRBV30 13 NA CAWSRLSTDTQYF TGTGCCTGGAGTCGACTCAGCACAGATACGCAGTATTTT
NA TRBJ2-5 TRBV2 13 NA CASSVDRKETQYF TGTGCCAGCAGTGTAGACAGAAAAGAGACCCAGTACTTC
NA TRBJ1-2 TRBV2 12 NA CASSDINYGYTF TGTGCCAGCAGTGATATAAACTATGGCTACACCTTC
NA TRBJ2-2 TRBV5-4 13 NA CASSYDSTGELFF TGTGCCAGCAGCTATGACAGTACCGGGGAGCTGTTTTTT
TRBD2 TRBJ2-5 TRBV10-2 13 NA CASSFAGEVTQYF TGCGCCAGCAGTTTTGCGGGGGAGGTGACCCAGTACTTC
NA TRBJ2-5 TRBV7-9 13 NA CASSATGSETQYF TGTGCCAGCAGCGCCACAGGTTCGGAGACCCAGTACTTC
TRBD1 TRBJ1-1 TRBV20-1 11 NA CSARLGGPAFF TGCAGTGCTAGGCTAGGGGGCCCAGCTTTCTTT
TRBD2 TRBJ2-7 TRBV7-2 14 NA CASNWPGGDYEQYF TGTGCCAGCAATTGGCCGGGAGGGGATTACGAGCAGTACTTC
TRBD1 TRBJ1-5 TRBV24-1 16 NA CATSPSHRGSNQPQHF TGTGCCACCAGCCCTTCCCACAGGGGAAGCAATCAGCCCCAGCATTTT
TRBD1 TRBJ1-2 TRBV7-9 14 NA CASSAGQGSYGYTF TGTGCCAGCAGTGCTGGACAGGGAAGCTATGGCTACACCTTC
NA TRBJ2-7 TRBV6-5 12 few CATRDPGGEQYF TGTGCCACCCGGGATCCGGGCGGGGAGCAGTACTTC
TRBD1 TRBJ1-1 TRBV5-4 16 once CASSPGQGRRHTEAFF TGTGCCAGCAGCCCAGGACAGGGGAGGAGGCACACTGAAGCTTTCTTT
TRBD1 TRBJ1-5 TRBV6-5 15 NA CASRIQDRAGEPQHF TGTGCCAGCAGAATCCAGGACAGGGCTGGTGAGCCCCAGCATTTT
NA TRBJ2-5 TRBV27 13 NA CASSLSGGETQYF TGTGCCAGCAGTTTATCCGGGGGAGAGACCCAGTACTTC
NA TRBJ1-5 TRBV30 13 NA CAWTNLGGQPQHF TGTGCCTGGACCAACCTCGGGGGTCAGCCCCAGCATTTT
TRBD1 TRBJ2-7 TRBV5-1 13 NA CASSLGTGPEQYF TGCGCCAGCAGCTTGGGGACAGGGCCCGAGCAGTACTTC
NA TRBJ2-7 TRBV6-1 15 NA CASSEALGTHYEQYF TGTGCCAGCAGTGAAGCGCTAGGGACACACTACGAGCAGTACTTC
NA TRBJ1-1 TRBV30 14 NA CAWSVGQPGTEAFF TGTGCCTGGAGTGTAGGACAGCCCGGCACTGAAGCTTTCTTT
NA TRBJ2-7 TRBV9 15 NA CASSVGVTGTYEQYF TGTGCCAGCAGCGTAGGAGTAACAGGGACCTACGAGCAGTACTTC
NA TRBJ2-2 TRBV2 14 NA CASRRGGNTGELFF TGTGCCAGCAGAAGGGGAGGGAACACCGGGGAGCTGTTTTTT
NA TRBJ2-5 TRBV5-1 15 few CASSPGLGHQETQYF TGCGCCAGCAGCCCGGGTCTGGGGCATCAAGAGACCCAGTACTTC
TRBD2 TRBJ2-1 TRBV29-1 14 NA CSVVPGGSEDEQFF TGCAGCGTTGTTCCCGGCGGGAGTGAGGATGAGCAGTTCTTC
NA TRBJ2-7 TRBV20-1 10 NA CSAVNYEQYF TGCAGTGCTGTTAACTACGAGCAGTACTTC
NA TRBJ1-1 TRBV18 13 few CASSPLGDTEAFF TGTGCCAGCTCACCACTGGGCGACACTGAAGCTTTCTTT